A selection of T cell receptor beta chains follows, all from one sample in a study of CDR3 diversity in severe acne. TCRdb analysed the PCR reads with MiXCR anew, one entry per CDR3 protein. The sample contains roughly 100,000 distinct CDR3 sequences, roughly 51% of which appear only once. Sequenced sample: blood. The receptor set was obtained from a male donor with acne. The CDR3 runs from the conserved cysteine through the conserved F or W.

v_call | cdr3_aa
TRBV24-1 | CATSSTGGELYRLQETQYF
TRBV12-3/TRBV12-4 | CASSFSEVAEAFF
TRBV19 | CASTGTGGVEQFF
TRBV24-1 | CATGQATGELFF
TRBV19 | CASSKGQGNEQYF
TRBV9 | CTSSLNTHYTGELFF
TRBV2 | CASSAGGSRGESQPQHF
TRBV29-1 | CSVRGGQRNGYTF
TRBV20-1 | CSARLAVYEQYF
TRBV7-9 | CASSTGTEQFF
TRBV2 | CASSEQGNTEAFF
TRBV19 | CASSNQDNYGYTF
TRBV7-9 | CASSDRGQGAWYGYTF
TRBV5-1 | CASSSTSGKETQYF
TRBV9 | CASSVERTGNTIYF
TRBV10-3 | CAISGDGQETQYF
TRBV7-9 | CASSGEGEKLFF
TRBV4-2 | CASSQDKAGAGEQYF
TRBV20-1 | CSAALSGNREQYF
TRBV15 | CATSRDRGSSYEQYF
TRBV20-1 | CSARDQIKGSDYEQYF